The clone carrying this T cell receptor (beta chain) was picked up many times. What it recognizes is unknown. One entry per CDR3 protein, called by TCRdb with MiXCR from the 5' RACE reads. Of fewer than 250,000 distinct CDR3 sequences listed, approximately 7.3% are singletons. Trimming pared 5 bases from V and 4 bases from J, leaving 11 bases between. The CDR3 extends over 13 amino acids. Germline V gene lookup returns CDR1 SNHLY and CDR2 FYNNEI. The data stem from a study of identical twins. General study points: Conclusions relied on cross-sectional statistical analysis, not following the same donors. Where out-of-frame alpha sequences were twin-shared, they showed excess low generation probability. Analyses of zero insertions could, in part, be confounded by invariant MAIT and iNKT cells.

These data were also filed under a second study, of yellow fever vaccine responses in identical twins. That source notes: After vaccination, twins' T cell response reportedly seemed partly convergent, partly personalized.

This clonotype originated in a woman aged 18 to 35 in good health. The sequencing sample was made of CD8+ T cells sorted from blood. The gene calls are TRBV2 and TRBJ1-2; D call uncertain. As DNA, the CDR3 is TGTGCCAGCAGTTGGGAGGGTAGCTATGGCTACACCTTC. Residues: CASSWEGSYGYTF.